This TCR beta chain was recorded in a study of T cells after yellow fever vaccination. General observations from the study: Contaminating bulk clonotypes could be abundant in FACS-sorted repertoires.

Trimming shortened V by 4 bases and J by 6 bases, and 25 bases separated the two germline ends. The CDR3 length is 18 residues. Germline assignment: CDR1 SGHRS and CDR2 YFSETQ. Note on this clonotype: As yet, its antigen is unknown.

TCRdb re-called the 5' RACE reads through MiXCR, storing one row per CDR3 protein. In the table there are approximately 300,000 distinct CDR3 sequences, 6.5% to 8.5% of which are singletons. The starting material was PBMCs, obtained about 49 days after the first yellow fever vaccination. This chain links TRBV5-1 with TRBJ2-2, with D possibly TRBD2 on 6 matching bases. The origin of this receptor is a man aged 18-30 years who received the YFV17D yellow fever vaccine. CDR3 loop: CASSPTGGIHDFAGELFF. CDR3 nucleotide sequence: TGCGCCAGCAGCCCGACCGGGGGAATTCATGATTTCGCCGGGGAGCTGTTTTTT.